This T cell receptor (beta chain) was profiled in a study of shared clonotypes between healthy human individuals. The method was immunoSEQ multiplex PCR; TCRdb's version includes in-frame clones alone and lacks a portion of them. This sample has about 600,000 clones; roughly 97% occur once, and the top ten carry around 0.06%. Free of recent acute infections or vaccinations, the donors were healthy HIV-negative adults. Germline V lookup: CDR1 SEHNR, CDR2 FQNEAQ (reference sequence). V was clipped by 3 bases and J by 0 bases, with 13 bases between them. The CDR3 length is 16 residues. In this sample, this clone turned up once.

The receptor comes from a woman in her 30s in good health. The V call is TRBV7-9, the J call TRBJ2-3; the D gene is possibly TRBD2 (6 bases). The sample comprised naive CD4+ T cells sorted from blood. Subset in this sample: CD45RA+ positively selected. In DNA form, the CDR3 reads TGTGCCAGCAGCTTCGCCCTTAGCGGTAGCACAGATACGCAGTATTTT. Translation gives CASSFALSGSTDTQYF. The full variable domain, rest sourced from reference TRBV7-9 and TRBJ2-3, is DTGVSQNPRHKITKRGQNVTFRCDPISEHNRLYWYRQTLGQGPEFLTYFQNEAQLEKSRLLSDRFSAERPKGSFSTLEIQRTEQGDSAMYLCASSFALSGSTDTQYFGPGTRLTVL.